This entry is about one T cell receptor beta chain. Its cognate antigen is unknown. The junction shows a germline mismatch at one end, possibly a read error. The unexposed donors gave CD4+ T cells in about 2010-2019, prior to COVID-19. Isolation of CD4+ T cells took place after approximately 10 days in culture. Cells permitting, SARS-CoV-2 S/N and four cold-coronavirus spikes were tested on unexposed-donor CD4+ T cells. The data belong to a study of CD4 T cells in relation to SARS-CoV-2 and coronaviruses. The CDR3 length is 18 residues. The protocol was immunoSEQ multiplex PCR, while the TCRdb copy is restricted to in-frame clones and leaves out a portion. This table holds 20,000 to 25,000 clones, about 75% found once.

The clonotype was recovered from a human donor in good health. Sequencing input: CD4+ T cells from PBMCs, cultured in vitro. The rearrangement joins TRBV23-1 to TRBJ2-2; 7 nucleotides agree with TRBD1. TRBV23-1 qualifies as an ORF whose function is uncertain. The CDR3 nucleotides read TGCGCCAGCAGTAAATCATCCTTCTACAGGGGTCTCACCGGGGAGCTGTTTTTT. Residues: CASSKSSFYRGLTGELFF.